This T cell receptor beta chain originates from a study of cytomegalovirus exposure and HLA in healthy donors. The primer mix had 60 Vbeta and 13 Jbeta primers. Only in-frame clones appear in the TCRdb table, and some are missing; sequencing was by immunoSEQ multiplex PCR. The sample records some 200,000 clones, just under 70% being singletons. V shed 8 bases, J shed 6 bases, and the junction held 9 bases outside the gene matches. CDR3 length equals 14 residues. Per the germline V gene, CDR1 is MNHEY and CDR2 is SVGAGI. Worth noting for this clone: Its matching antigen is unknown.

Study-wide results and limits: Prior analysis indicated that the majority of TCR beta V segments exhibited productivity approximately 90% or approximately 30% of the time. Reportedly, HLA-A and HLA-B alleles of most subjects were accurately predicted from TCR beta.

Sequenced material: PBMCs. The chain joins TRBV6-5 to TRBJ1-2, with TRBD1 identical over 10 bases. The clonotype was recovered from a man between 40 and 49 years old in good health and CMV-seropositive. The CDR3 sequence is CASQPYDRGHGYTF. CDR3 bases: TGTGCCAGCCAACCCTACGACAGGGGGCATGGCTACACCTTC.